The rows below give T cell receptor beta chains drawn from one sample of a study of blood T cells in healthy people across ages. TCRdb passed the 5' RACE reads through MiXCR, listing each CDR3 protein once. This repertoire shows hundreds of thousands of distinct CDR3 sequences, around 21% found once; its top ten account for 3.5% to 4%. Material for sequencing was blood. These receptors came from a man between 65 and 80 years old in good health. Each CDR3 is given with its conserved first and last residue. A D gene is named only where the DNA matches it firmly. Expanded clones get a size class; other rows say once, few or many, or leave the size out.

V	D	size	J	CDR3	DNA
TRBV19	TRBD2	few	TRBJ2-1	CASSVTSGSSYNEQFF	TGTGCCAGTAGTGTGACTAGCGGGAGCTCCTACAATGAGCAGTTCTTC
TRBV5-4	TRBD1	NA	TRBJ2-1	CASSLGDRGGEQLF	TGTGCCAGCAGCTTGGGTGACAGGGGGGGTGAGCAGCTCTTC
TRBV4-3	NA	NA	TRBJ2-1	CASSQDLETPYNEQFF	TGCGCCAGCAGCCAAGATCTCGAGACCCCCTACAATGAGCAGTTCTTC
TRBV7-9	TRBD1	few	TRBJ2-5	CASSLTDLGQEETQYF	TGTGCCAGCAGCTTAACCGACCTAGGACAGGAGGAGACCCAGTACTTC
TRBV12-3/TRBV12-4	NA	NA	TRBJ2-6	CASSLGRPAANVLTF	TGTGCCAGCAGTTTAGGGCGGCCCGCGGCCAACGTCCTGACTTTC
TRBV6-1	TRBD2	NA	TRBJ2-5	CASSSTRTSGSGTQYF	TGTGCCAGCAGTTCGACGAGGACTAGCGGTTCGGGGACCCAGTACTTC
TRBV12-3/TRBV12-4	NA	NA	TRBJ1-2	CASSFEGRSGYTF	TGTGCCAGCAGTTTTGAGGGGAGGAGTGGCTACACCTTC
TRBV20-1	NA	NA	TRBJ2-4	CSARIGPQVAKNIQYF	TGCAGTGCTCGAATCGGACCCCAGGTGGCCAAAAACATTCAGTACTTC
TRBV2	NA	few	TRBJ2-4	CASSERKNIQYF	TGTGCCAGCAGTGAAAGGAAAAACATTCAGTACTTC
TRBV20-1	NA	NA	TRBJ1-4	CSASERFNEKLFF	TGCAGTGCTAGTGAGAGGTTTAATGAAAAACTGTTTTTT
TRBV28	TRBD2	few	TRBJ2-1	CASSLSLRLAGGNNEQFF	TGTGCCAGCAGTTTAAGCCTCAGACTAGCGGGAGGGAACAATGAGCAGTTCTTC
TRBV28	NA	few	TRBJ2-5	CASSSPGTSSRETQYF	TGTGCCAGCAGTTCCCCCGGGACCTCCTCCCGGGAGACCCAGTACTTC
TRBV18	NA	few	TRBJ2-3	CASSPRPDTQYF	TGTGCCAGCTCACCACGCCCAGATACGCAGTATTTT
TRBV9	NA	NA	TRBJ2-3	CASSVASGSTDTQYF	TGTGCCAGCAGCGTAGCGAGCGGGAGCACAGATACGCAGTATTTT
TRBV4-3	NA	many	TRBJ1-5	CASSQGQSNQPQHF	TGCGCCAGCAGCCAAGGACAGAGCAATCAGCCCCAGCATTTT
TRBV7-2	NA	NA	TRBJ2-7	CASSLTGPPAQYF	TGTGCCAGCAGCCTCACGGGACCCCCGGCGCAGTACTTC
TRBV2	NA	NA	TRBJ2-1	CASSVWGAYEQFF	TGTGCCAGCAGTGTTTGGGGGGCCTATGAGCAGTTCTTC
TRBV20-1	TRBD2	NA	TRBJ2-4	CSAPDGPGGPGDIQYF	TGCAGTGCTCCCGATGGGCCGGGAGGGCCAGGGGACATTCAGTACTTC
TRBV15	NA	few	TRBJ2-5	CATSRGMSGSYQETQYF	TGTGCCACCAGCAGAGGAATGTCAGGGAGTTACCAAGAGACCCAGTACTTC
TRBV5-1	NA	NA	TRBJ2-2	CASSLEGSGQGKNTGELFF	TGCGCCAGCAGCTTGGAAGGTTCTGGGCAGGGGAAGAACACCGGGGAGCTGTTTTTT
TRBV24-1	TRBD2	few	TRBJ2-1	CATSDSPSGSFDEQFF	TGTGCCACCAGTGATTCTCCTAGCGGGAGCTTCGATGAGCAGTTCTTC
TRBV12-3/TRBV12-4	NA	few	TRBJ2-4	CASSSINIQYF	TGTGCCAGCAGCTCTATAAACATTCAGTACTTC
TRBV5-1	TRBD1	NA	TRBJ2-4	CASSQGQSQGIQYF	TGCGCCAGCAGCCAGGGACAGAGTCAGGGCATTCAGTACTTC
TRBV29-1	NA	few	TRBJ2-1	CSVENSNEQFF	TGCAGCGTTGAGAATAGCAATGAGCAGTTCTTC
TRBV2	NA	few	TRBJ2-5	CASSEAKTESETQYF	TGTGCCAGCAGTGAAGCAAAGACCGAGTCGGAGACCCAGTACTTC
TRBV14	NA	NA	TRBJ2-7	CASSQISTNLYEQYF	TGTGCCAGCAGCCAAATATCGACAAACCTCTACGAGCAGTACTTC
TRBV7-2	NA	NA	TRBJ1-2	CASTGGGDYGYTF	TGTGCCAGCACGGGAGGGGGAGACTATGGCTACACCTTC
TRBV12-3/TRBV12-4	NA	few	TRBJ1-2	CASSILSGSGYTF	TGTGCCAGCAGTATCCTCAGCGGTTCTGGCTACACCTTC
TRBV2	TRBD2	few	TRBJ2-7	CASSVGLAYEQYF	TGTGCCAGCAGTGTTGGACTAGCCTACGAGCAGTACTTC
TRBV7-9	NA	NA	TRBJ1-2	CASSFALGGESQGYTF	TGTGCCAGCAGCTTCGCCCTGGGGGGCGAGTCTCAAGGCTACACCTTC
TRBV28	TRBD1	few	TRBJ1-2	CASSPHAGGVGYGYTF	TGTGCCAGCAGTCCGCATGCAGGGGGCGTTGGCTATGGCTACACCTTC
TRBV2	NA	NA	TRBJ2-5	CASSDDARTGGKTQYF	TGTGCCAGCAGTGACGACGCCAGGACAGGAGGGAAGACCCAGTACTTC
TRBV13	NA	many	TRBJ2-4	CASSFTESKNIQYF	TGTGCCAGCAGCTTCACGGAATCCAAAAACATTCAGTACTTC
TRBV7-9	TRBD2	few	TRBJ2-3	CASSSSGTTDTQYF	TGTGCCAGCAGCAGTAGCGGGACCACAGATACGCAGTATTTT
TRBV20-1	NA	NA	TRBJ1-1	CSAKPGMNTEAFF	TGCAGTGCTAAGCCCGGGATGAACACTGAAGCTTTCTTT
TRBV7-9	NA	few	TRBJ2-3	CASSFVRTWGDTQYF	TGTGCCAGCAGCTTCGTCCGGACCTGGGGAGATACGCAGTATTTT
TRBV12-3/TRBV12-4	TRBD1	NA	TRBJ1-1	CASSPPTGDNEAFF	TGTGCCAGCAGCCCACCTACAGGGGATAATGAAGCTTTCTTT
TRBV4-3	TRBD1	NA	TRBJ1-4	CASSQDPGGTGGEKLFF	TGCGCCAGCAGCCAAGATCCAGGCGGGACAGGAGGAGAAAAACTGTTTTTT
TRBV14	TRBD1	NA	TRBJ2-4	CASSLGQNTLAKNIQYF	TGTGCCAGCAGCCTGGGACAGAATACCTTGGCCAAAAACATTCAGTACTTC
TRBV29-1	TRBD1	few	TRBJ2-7	CSVVGQPTYEQYF	TGCAGCGTTGTGGGACAGCCAACCTACGAGCAGTACTTC
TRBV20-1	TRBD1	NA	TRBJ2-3	CSARTTRDRAADTQYF	TGCAGTGCCAGAACTACCCGGGACAGGGCGGCAGATACGCAGTATTTT
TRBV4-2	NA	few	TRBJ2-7	CASSQRIHYEQYF	TGTGCCAGCAGCCAGCGGATTCACTACGAGCAGTACTTC
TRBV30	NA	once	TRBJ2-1	CAWSRTHNEQFF	TGTGCCTGGAGCCGGACCCACAATGAGCAGTTCTTC
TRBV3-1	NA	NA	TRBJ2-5	CASSQDRGQQTQYF	TGTGCCAGCAGCCAAGATCGAGGCCAGCAGACCCAGTACTTC
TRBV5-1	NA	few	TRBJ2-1	CASSLGESIDNEQFF	TGCGCCAGCAGCTTAGGGGAGTCGATTGACAATGAGCAGTTCTTC
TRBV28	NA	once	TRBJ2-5	CASILSGSYNERFF	TGTGCCAGCATCCTCAGCGGGTCGTACAATGAGCGGTTCTTC
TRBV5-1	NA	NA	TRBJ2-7	CASSNAGTGNYEQYF	TGCGCCAGCAGCAACGCCGGGACTGGGAACTACGAGCAGTACTTC
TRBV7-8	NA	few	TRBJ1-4	CASSLYGVYSEKLFF	TGTGCCAGCAGCTTATACGGCGTGTATAGTGAAAAACTGTTTTTT
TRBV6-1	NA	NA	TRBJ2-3	CASSEGFGTLQYF	TGTGCCAGCAGTGAAGGTTTTGGGACTCTGCAGTATTTT
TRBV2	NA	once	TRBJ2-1	CASSEAPYNEQFF	TGTGCCAGCAGTGAGGCCCCCTACAATGAGCAGTTCTTC
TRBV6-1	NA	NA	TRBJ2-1	CASLTSRVAEYNEQFF	TGTGCCAGCCTAACCTCGAGAGTAGCGGAGTACAATGAGCAGTTCTTC
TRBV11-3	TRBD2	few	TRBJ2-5	CASSQAGPQETQYF	TGTGCCAGCAGTCAAGCGGGACCCCAAGAGACCCAGTACTTC
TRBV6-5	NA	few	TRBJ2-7	CASRRGGAHEQYF	TGTGCCAGCAGGAGGGGAGGCGCCCACGAGCAGTACTTC
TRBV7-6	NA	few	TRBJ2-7	CASSLAGSAMRYEQYF	TGTGCCAGCAGCTTAGCTGGCTCCGCGATGCGGTACGAGCAGTACTTC